A selection of T cell receptor beta chains follows, all from one sample in a study of regulatory T cells in long-lasting Graves disease. Via MiXCR, TCRdb re-called the multiplex PCR reads, giving one row per CDR3 protein. The data hold 350,000 to 550,000 distinct CDR3 sequences, with 16% observed a single time. These sequences were also reported in another study, on T cells in Graves' hyperthyroidism and ophthalmopathy.

The sequences come from peripheral blood mononuclear cells (PBMCs), collected at new diagnosis, from a patient treated with antithyroid drugs. The receptors shown here come from a woman aged 18-29 years with Graves disease. CDR3s include the opening cysteine and the closing phenylalanine or tryptophan. D genes are given only for firm matches. Expanded clones are given a class, and other clones once, few, many or no size at all.

clone_size: NA
j_call: TRBJ2-5
v_call: TRBV7-2
d_call: TRBD2
cdr3_aa: CASSLALAGEPQETQYF
cdr3_nt: TGTGCCAGCAGCTTAGCACTAGCGGGAGAGCCCCAAGAGACCCAGTACTTC

clone_size: many
j_call: TRBJ1-2
v_call: TRBV12-3/TRBV12-4
d_call: NA
cdr3_aa: CASSRQFSYGYTF
cdr3_nt: TGTGCCAGCAGTCGACAGTTTTCATATGGCTACACCTTC

clone_size: many
j_call: TRBJ2-7
v_call: TRBV10-2
d_call: TRBD2
cdr3_aa: CASSEAEGLASYEQYF
cdr3_nt: TGCGCCAGCAGTGAGGCCGAGGGACTAGCCTCCTACGAGCAGTACTTC

clone_size: NA
j_call: TRBJ2-1
v_call: TRBV27
d_call: TRBD1
cdr3_aa: CASSSEAPRQGARNEQFF
cdr3_nt: TGTGCCAGCAGTTCTGAAGCCCCTCGACAGGGGGCTCGCAATGAGCAGTTCTTC

clone_size: many
j_call: TRBJ1-2
v_call: TRBV2
d_call: NA
cdr3_aa: CASREDTINYGYTF
cdr3_nt: TGTGCCAGCAGAGAGGACACGATTAACTATGGCTACACCTTC

clone_size: NA
j_call: TRBJ2-3
v_call: TRBV27
d_call: TRBD1
cdr3_aa: CASSSGDRPTDTQYF
cdr3_nt: TGTGCCAGCAGTAGTGGGGACAGACCCACAGATACGCAGTATTTT

clone_size: NA
j_call: TRBJ2-1
v_call: TRBV6-1
d_call: TRBD1
cdr3_aa: CASSILGQGRNEQFF
cdr3_nt: TGTGCCAGCAGTATACTAGGACAGGGGCGCAATGAGCAGTTCTTC

clone_size: once
j_call: TRBJ2-7
v_call: TRBV30
d_call: TRBD1
cdr3_aa: CAWSPRTGSYEQYF
cdr3_nt: TGTGCCTGGAGCCCGAGGACAGGGTCCTACGAGCAGTACTTC

clone_size: many
j_call: TRBJ2-7
v_call: TRBV11-2
d_call: NA
cdr3_aa: CASSPLEGSAEQYF
cdr3_nt: TGTGCCAGCAGCCCACTAGAAGGTTCCGCCGAGCAGTACTTC

clone_size: few
j_call: TRBJ2-3
v_call: TRBV20-1
d_call: TRBD2
cdr3_aa: CSATLSASGTDTQYF
cdr3_nt: TGCAGTGCTACCCTTTCGGCTAGCGGAACAGATACGCAGTATTTT

clone_size: NA
j_call: TRBJ1-6
v_call: TRBV19
d_call: NA
cdr3_aa: CASSTGQSNSPLHF
cdr3_nt: TGTGCCAGTAGTACGGGACAAAGTAATTCACCCCTCCACTTT

clone_size: NA
j_call: TRBJ2-7
v_call: TRBV7-6
d_call: NA
cdr3_aa: CASSLSPRVAYEQYF
cdr3_nt: TGTGCCAGCAGCTTATCCCCCCGGGTGGCCTACGAGCAGTACTTC

clone_size: many
j_call: TRBJ1-1
v_call: TRBV11-2
d_call: NA
cdr3_aa: CASSLYRIDRLNTEAFF
cdr3_nt: TGTGCCAGCAGCTTATACCGAATTGACAGACTGAACACTGAAGCTTTCTTT

clone_size: many
j_call: TRBJ2-1
v_call: TRBV6-2/TRBV6-3
d_call: NA
cdr3_aa: CASSVLSGTQGGEQFF
cdr3_nt: TGTGCCAGCAGTGTCCTTAGCGGAACCCAAGGAGGTGAGCAGTTCTTC

clone_size: NA
j_call: TRBJ2-4
v_call: TRBV6-2/TRBV6-3
d_call: NA
cdr3_aa: CASSWETELAKNIQYF
cdr3_nt: TGTGCCAGCAGTTGGGAGACTGAGCTAGCCAAAAACATTCAGTACTTC

clone_size: few
j_call: TRBJ2-1
v_call: TRBV19
d_call: NA
cdr3_aa: CASKQDTLLHNEQFF
cdr3_nt: TGTGCCAGTAAGCAGGACACACTATTACACAATGAGCAGTTCTTC

clone_size: NA
j_call: TRBJ2-3
v_call: TRBV12-3/TRBV12-4
d_call: TRBD1
cdr3_aa: CASSLWDRTLPDTQYF
cdr3_nt: TGTGCCAGCAGTTTATGGGACAGAACCCTCCCAGATACGCAGTATTTT

clone_size: NA
j_call: TRBJ1-2
v_call: TRBV9
d_call: NA
cdr3_aa: CASSVGLQGGYGYTF
cdr3_nt: TGTGCCAGCAGCGTAGGCCTACAGGGTGGCTATGGCTACACCTTC

clone_size: NA
j_call: TRBJ2-2
v_call: TRBV28
d_call: NA
cdr3_aa: CASSSLGFGRGDGELFF
cdr3_nt: TGTGCCAGCAGCAGTTTAGGATTCGGGAGAGGCGACGGGGAGCTGTTTTTT

clone_size: few
j_call: TRBJ1-1
v_call: TRBV20-1
d_call: NA
cdr3_aa: CSARLFKGLNTEAFF
cdr3_nt: TGCAGTGCTAGGTTGTTTAAAGGGTTGAACACTGAAGCTTTCTTT

clone_size: many
j_call: TRBJ2-1
v_call: TRBV12-3/TRBV12-4
d_call: TRBD1
cdr3_aa: CASSFGTAFDSYNEQFF
cdr3_nt: TGTGCCAGCAGTTTCGGGACAGCGTTCGACTCCTACAATGAGCAGTTCTTC

clone_size: NA
j_call: TRBJ2-1
v_call: TRBV10-2
d_call: TRBD2
cdr3_aa: CATLLAGASYNEQFF
cdr3_nt: TGCGCCACCTTACTAGCGGGAGCATCCTACAATGAGCAGTTCTTC

clone_size: NA
j_call: TRBJ2-5
v_call: TRBV14
d_call: TRBD1
cdr3_aa: CASSLRTGGPQETQYF
cdr3_nt: TGTGCCAGCAGCCTCAGGACAGGGGGCCCCCAAGAGACCCAGTACTTC

clone_size: many
j_call: TRBJ2-7
v_call: TRBV6-1
d_call: TRBD2
cdr3_aa: CASSERLAGAGYEQYF
cdr3_nt: TGTGCCAGCAGTGAACGGCTAGCGGGAGCAGGCTACGAGCAGTACTTC

clone_size: few
j_call: TRBJ2-2
v_call: TRBV29-1
d_call: NA
cdr3_aa: CSGRDSQSGELFF
cdr3_nt: TGCAGCGGGAGGGACTCCCAGAGCGGGGAGCTGTTTTTT

clone_size: many
j_call: TRBJ1-5
v_call: TRBV3-1
d_call: TRBD1
cdr3_aa: CASSQTTGGNQPQHF
cdr3_nt: TGTGCCAGCAGCCAAACAACAGGGGGCAATCAGCCCCAGCATTTT